The present entry profiles one T cell receptor beta chain with its context. Its antigen is undetermined. This specimen comes from a study of Graves' ophthalmopathy and Graves' hyperthyroidism. Background on the study: Peripheral blood was gathered at first diagnosis, ahead of any treatment whatsoever. Study outcomes and limitations: Between ophthalmopathy and stable hyperthyroidism, a 13-signature model drew a separation with roughly 88% sensitivity and approximately 79% specificity.

The ends lost 3 bases at V and 10 bases at J; junction bases unmatched: 14. The CDR3 length is 15 residues. Germline V gene sequence: CDR1 SGDLS, CDR2 YYNGEE. Amplifying from RNA transcripts, the study obtained TCR beta CDR3 regions. RT-PCR with HTBI primers came first, then second-round multiplex PCR. TCRdb re-called the multiplex PCR reads with MiXCR, one entry per CDR3 protein. The sample lists over 650,000 distinct CDR3 sequences; approximately 39% were seen once. J is TRBJ1-1 and V is TRBV9; TRBD1 agrees at 8 bases. This TCR came from an adult man with Graves' ophthalmopathy. Sequenced material: peripheral blood. In nucleotides, the CDR3 is TGTGCCAGCAGCGAGAAGGAGGACAGGGAGGTCGGAGCTTTCTTT. As protein: CASSEKEDREVGAFF.